What follows is one T cell receptor beta chain and its context. Its antigen is unknown. Profiling relied on immunoSEQ multiplex PCR, and the TCRdb table lists in-frame clones only, not all of them. The sample has roughly 62,000 clones, 80% to 90% seen once. The V and J ends lost 3 bases and 8 bases, in that order; junction bases with no gene match: 10. The V gene's germline CDR1 is MGHDK and CDR2 SYGVNS. The CDR3 length is 15 residues. This sample was taken from a study of a mutant IDH1 vaccine in newly diagnosed glioma. Time point noted: week 5, during vaccination. Every vaccination contained 300 ug of the mutant IDH1 20-mer peptide and was paired with topical imiquimod. Donor diagnoses consisted of new WHO grade 3 or 4 IDH1-mutant, ATRX-lost astrocytomas.

The chain carries TRBV25-1 and TRBJ1-2; 9 positions agree with TRBD1. The source is a woman between 45 and 65 years old with glioma. Sequencing was performed on PBMCs, taken from a glioma patient whose treatment included an IDH1 peptide vaccine. The CDR3 region has the DNA TGTGCCAGCAGTGAGCACCAGGGGACAGGGAAGGGCTACACCTTC. Protein: CASSEHQGTGKGYTF.